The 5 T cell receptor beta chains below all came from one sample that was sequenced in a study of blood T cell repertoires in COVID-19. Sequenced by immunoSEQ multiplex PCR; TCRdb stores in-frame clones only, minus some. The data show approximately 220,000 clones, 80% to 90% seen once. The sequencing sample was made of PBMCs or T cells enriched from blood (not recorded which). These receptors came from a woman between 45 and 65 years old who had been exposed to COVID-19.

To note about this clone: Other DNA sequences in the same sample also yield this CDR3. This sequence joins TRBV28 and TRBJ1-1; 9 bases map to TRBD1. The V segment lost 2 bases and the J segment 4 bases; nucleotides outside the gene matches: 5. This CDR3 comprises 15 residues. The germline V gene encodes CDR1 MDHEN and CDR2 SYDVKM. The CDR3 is CASSLGGQGSTEAFF. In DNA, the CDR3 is TGTGCCAGCAGTTTAGGGGGACAGGGTAGCACTGAAGCTTTCTTT.

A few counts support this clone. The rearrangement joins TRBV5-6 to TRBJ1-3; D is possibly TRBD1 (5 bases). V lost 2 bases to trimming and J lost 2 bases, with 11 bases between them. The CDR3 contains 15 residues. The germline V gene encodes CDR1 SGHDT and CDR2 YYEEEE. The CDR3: CASSFTGRTGNTIYF. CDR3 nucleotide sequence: TGTGCCAGCAGCTTTACAGGCCGCACTGGAAACACCATATATTTT. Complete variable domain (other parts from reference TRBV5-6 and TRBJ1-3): DAGVTQSPTHLIKTRGQQVTLRCSPKSGHDTVSWYQQALGQGPQFIFQYYEEEERQRGNFPDRFSGHQFPNYSSELNVNALLLGDSALYLCASSFTGRTGNTIYFGEGSWLTVV.

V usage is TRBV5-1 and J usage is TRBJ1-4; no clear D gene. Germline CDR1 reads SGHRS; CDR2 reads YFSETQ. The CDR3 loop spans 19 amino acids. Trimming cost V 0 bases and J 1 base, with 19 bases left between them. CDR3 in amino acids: CASSLVDAGGRRTNEKLFF. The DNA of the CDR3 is TGCGCCAGCAGCTTGGTTGATGCGGGAGGAAGGAGAACTAATGAAAAACTGTTTTTT. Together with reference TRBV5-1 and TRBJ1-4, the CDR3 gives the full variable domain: KAGVTQTPRYLIKTRGQQVTLSCSPISGHRSVSWYQQTPGQGLQFLFEYFSETQRNKGNFPGRFSGRQFSNSRSEMNVSTLELGDSALYLCASSLVDAGGRRTNEKLFFGSGTQLSVL.

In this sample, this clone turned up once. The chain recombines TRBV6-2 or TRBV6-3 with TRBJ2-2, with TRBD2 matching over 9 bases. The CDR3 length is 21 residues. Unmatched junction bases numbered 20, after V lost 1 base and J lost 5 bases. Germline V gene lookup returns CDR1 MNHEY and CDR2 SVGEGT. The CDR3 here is CASSYWGKAGGSGSLTGELFF. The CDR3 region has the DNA TGTGCCAGCAGTTACTGGGGAAAAGCGGGGGGATCCGGGTCTCTGACCGGGGAGCTGTTTTTT.

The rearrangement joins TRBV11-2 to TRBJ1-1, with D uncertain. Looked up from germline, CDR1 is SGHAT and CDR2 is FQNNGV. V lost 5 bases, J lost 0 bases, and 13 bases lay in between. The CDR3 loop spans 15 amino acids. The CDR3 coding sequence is TGTGCCAGCAGCCGAACCGGAGCATTGAACACTGAAGCTTTCTTT. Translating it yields CASSRTGALNTEAFF.